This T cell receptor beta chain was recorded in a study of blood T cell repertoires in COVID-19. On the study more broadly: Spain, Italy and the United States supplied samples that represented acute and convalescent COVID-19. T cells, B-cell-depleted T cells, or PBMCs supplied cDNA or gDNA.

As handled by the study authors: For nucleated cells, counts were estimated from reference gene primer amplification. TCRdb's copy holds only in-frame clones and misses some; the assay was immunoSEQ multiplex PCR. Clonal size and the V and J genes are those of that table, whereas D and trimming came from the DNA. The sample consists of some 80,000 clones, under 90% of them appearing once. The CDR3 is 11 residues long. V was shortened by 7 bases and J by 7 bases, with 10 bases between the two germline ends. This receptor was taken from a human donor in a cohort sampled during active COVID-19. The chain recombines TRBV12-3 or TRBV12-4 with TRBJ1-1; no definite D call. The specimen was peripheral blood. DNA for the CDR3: TGTGCCAGCACCGCCGGGAGTGAAGCTTTCTTT. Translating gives CASTAGSEAFF.